This T cell receptor (beta chain) is from a study of blood T cell repertoires in COVID-19. Overall study: The samples span acute and convalescent COVID-19 from the United States, Italy and Spain. T cells, B-cell-depleted T cells, or PBMCs supplied cDNA or gDNA.

CDR3 size: 17 residues. The junction had 9 bases not matched to a gene; V was cut back by 1 base and J by 4 bases. Per the germline V gene, CDR1 is MGHRA and CDR2 is YSYEKL. How the authors handled the data: Amplification from reference gene primers served as the basis for estimated nucleated cell counts. Libraries were prepared by immunoSEQ multiplex PCR; TCRdb keeps only in-frame clonotypes and omits some of them. The DNA was the basis for D and trimming; V, J and clone size are from that table. The repertoire consists of around 180,000 clones, with around 89% occurring once and the leading ten covering roughly 26%.

The chain has TRBV4-1 and TRBJ2-3; TRBD1 matches at 9 bases. The clonotype originates from a man between 60 and 70 years old with acute or convalescent COVID-19. Sequenced material: peripheral blood. CDR3 amino acids: CASSQGNRDRASDTQYF. For the CDR3, the DNA is TGCGCCAGCAGCCAAGGGAACCGGGACAGGGCGTCAGATACGCAGTATTTT.